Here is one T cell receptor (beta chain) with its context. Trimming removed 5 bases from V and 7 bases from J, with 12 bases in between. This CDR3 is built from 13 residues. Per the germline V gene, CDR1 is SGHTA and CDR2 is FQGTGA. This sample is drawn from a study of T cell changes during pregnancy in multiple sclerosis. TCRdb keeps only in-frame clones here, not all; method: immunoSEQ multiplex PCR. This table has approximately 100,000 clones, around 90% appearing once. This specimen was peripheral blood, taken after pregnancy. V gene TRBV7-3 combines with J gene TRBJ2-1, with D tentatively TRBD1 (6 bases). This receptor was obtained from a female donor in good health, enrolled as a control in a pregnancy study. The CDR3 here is CASSIAGTNEQFF. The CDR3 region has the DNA TGTGCCAGCAGCATCGCCGGGACAAATGAGCAGTTCTTC.